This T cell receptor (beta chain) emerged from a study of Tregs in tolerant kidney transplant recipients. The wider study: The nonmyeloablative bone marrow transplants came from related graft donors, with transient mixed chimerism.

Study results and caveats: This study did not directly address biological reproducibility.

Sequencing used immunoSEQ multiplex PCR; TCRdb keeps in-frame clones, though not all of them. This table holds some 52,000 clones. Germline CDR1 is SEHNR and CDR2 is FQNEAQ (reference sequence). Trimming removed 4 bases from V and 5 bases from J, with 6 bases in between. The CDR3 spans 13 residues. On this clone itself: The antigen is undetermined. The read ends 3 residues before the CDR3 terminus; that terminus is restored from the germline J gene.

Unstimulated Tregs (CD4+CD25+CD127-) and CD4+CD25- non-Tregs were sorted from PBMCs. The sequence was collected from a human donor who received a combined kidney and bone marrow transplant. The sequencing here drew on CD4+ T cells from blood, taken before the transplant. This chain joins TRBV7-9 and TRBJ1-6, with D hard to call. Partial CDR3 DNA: TGTGCCAGCAGCTCGGTAGATAATTCACCC. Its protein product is CASSSVDNSP. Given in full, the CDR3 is CASSSVDNSPLHF.